Sequencing of this T cell receptor (beta chain) was carried out in a study of blood T cell repertoires in COVID-19. Study-level information: From the United States, Italy and Spain came samples of acute and convalescent COVID-19. T cells, B-cell-depleted T cells, or PBMCs supplied cDNA or gDNA.

In the authors' workflow: Researchers report that nucleated cell counts were estimated from reference gene primer amplification. Using immunoSEQ multiplex PCR, the repertoire was profiled, and TCRdb retains in-frame clones only, with some absent. V and J calls and clone size are copied from that table; D and trimming were computed from the DNA. The table lists around 700,000 clones, more than 80% of them singletons. The V and J ends lost 2 bases and 5 bases, in that order; junction bases with no gene match: 9. The CDR3 runs 16 residues. Germline V gene lookup returns CDR1 SGHRS and CDR2 YFSETQ. The chain links TRBV5-1 to TRBJ1-1; 10 positions match TRBD1. Material: peripheral blood. The clonotype comes from a woman in her late teens or twenties with acute or convalescent COVID-19. The CDR3 nucleotides are TGCGCCAGCAGCTTACTGACAGGGGGCGTAAGGACTGAAGCTTTCTTT. This codes for CASSLLTGGVRTEAFF.